This passage covers 11 T cell receptor beta chains from one sample sequenced in a study of spatial heterogeneity in lung cancer. Time point meaning: sample taken at primary tumor resection. TCRdb itself ran the 5' RACE reads through MiXCR, one entry per CDR3 protein. The sample lists roughly 38,000 distinct CDR3 sequences; around 3.1% were seen once. The sequences come from normal lung tissue next to the tumor, collected at surgery. The receptors were sampled from a male donor with early-stage non-small cell lung cancer.

This clonotype was counted many times. The V and J genes are TRBV12-3 or TRBV12-4 and TRBJ1-4; D is unresolved. The CDR3 consists of 11 residues. Between the trimmed V and J ends, which lost 9 bases and 2 bases, there was a span of 4 bases. The CDR3 coding sequence is TGTGCCAGTAGTACTAATGAAAAACTGTTTTTT. Its protein product is CASSTNEKLFF.

This clonotype was recorded many times. The genes are TRBV7-2 and TRBJ1-2; 9 bases map to TRBD1. Germline V gene sequence: CDR1 SGHTA, CDR2 FQGNSA. The CDR3 totals 16 residues. Unmatched junction bases numbered 9, after V lost 6 bases and J lost 1 base. The CDR3: CASRTPRTGVNYGYTF. The CDR3 DNA follows: TGTGCCAGCAGAACGCCCCGGACAGGGGTTAACTATGGCTACACCTTC.

There are many counts of this clonotype. The chain carries TRBV5-1 and TRBJ2-5, with 9 bases matching TRBD1. The germline V gene has CDR1 SGHRS and CDR2 YFSETQ. With V trimmed by 4 bases and J by 2 bases, 3 bases remained unmatched. The CDR3 spans 14 residues. The CDR3 coding sequence is TGCGCCAGCAGCAAAGGGACAGGGCAAGAGACCCAGTACTTC. This gives the protein CASSKGTGQETQYF.

This clonotype was counted many times. The chain combines TRBV7-9 with TRBJ2-7; D is uncertain. The germline gives CDR1 SEHNR, CDR2 FQNEAQ (reference sequence). V dropped 5 bases and J dropped 3 bases, with 11 bases sitting between them. The CDR3 runs 13 residues. CDR3 nucleotides: TGTGCCAGCAGCCCGACGGGTTTCTACGAGCAGTACTTC. Amino acids: CASSPTGFYEQYF.

At least ten counts were recorded for this clonotype. The V and J genes are TRBV7-9 and TRBJ2-5; D is perhaps TRBD2 (6 bases). V was trimmed by 2 bases and J by 5 bases, leaving 21 bases between them. There are 17 residues in the CDR3. CDR1 is SEHNR, CDR2 FQNEAQ, per germline (reference sequence). The CDR3 bases are TGTGCCAGCAGCTTAAGCCGGGACTCACGCGTCCAGGAGACCCAGTACTTC. Its translation is CASSLSRDSRVQETQYF.

In this sample, this clonotype turned up many times. The rearrangement joins TRBV25-1 to TRBJ1-5; no reliable D call. The CDR3 runs 14 residues. The V end was cut by 3 bases, the J end by 8 bases, with 14 bases between. Germline V gene lookup returns CDR1 MGHDK and CDR2 SYGVNS. The CDR3 bases are TGTGCCAGCAGTGATCGGGAACCGGGCAAGCCCCAGCATTTT. The encoded protein is CASSDREPGKPQHF.

The sample holds many counts of this clonotype. V gene TRBV7-2 combines with J gene TRBJ2-2; the D gene is possibly TRBD1 (5 bases). The V gene's germline CDR1 is SGHTA and CDR2 FQGNSA. Trimming stripped 1 base from V and 4 bases from J, with 10 bases between. This CDR3 comprises 15 residues. CDR3 loop: CASSLGAGITGELFF. For the CDR3, the DNA is TGTGCCAGCAGCTTAGGAGCAGGGATCACCGGGGAGCTGTTTTTT.

This clonotype was observed many times. The chain carries TRBV24-1 and TRBJ2-7, with D perhaps TRBD2 (6 bases). There are 15 residues in the CDR3. Germline CDR1 is KGHDR and CDR2 is SFDVKD. The germline V and J ends were trimmed by 6 bases and 2 bases, with 16 bases remaining between them. CDR3 protein: CATSYTNSGPYEQYF. CDR3 coding DNA: TGTGCCACCAGTTATACCAACAGCGGGCCCTACGAGCAGTACTTC.

In this sample, this clonotype turned up many times. The chain couples TRBV25-1 to TRBJ1-2; 10 bases fit TRBD1. V dropped 2 bases and J dropped 4; count of bases not matched to a gene: 4. CDR3 length: 15 amino acids. CDR1 is MGHDK, CDR2 SYGVNS, per germline. The CDR3 protein is CASSEATGGAYGYTF. The CDR3 nucleotides read TGTGCCAGCAGTGAAGCGACAGGGGGCGCCTATGGCTACACCTTC.

This clonotype was counted many times. The J gene is TRBJ1-2, the V gene TRBV5-1, with 8 bases fitting TRBD1. This CDR3 comprises 18 residues. Unmatched junction bases numbered 17, after V lost 0 bases and J lost 7 bases. Germline loops: CDR1 SGHRS, CDR2 YFSETQ. CDR3 region: CASSLESMGQAPWLGYTF. Written as DNA, the CDR3 is TGCGCCAGCAGCTTGGAGTCTATGGGACAGGCGCCATGGCTTGGCTACACCTTC.

This clonotype was observed many times. The chain recombines TRBV5-1 with TRBJ2-3; D might be TRBD1 (5 bases). The germline gives CDR1 SGHRS, CDR2 YFSETQ. This CDR3 comprises 15 residues. V shed 2 bases and J shed 1 base, with 11 bases lying between them. The CDR3 region is CASSFQGLGTDTQYF. The CDR3 region has the DNA TGCGCCAGCAGCTTCCAGGGCCTAGGCACAGATACGCAGTATTTT.